This T cell receptor (beta chain) comes out of a study of Graves' ophthalmopathy and Graves' hyperthyroidism. Study outcomes and limitations: The majority of expanded thyroid clonotypes above 0.001 frequency also occurred in blood.

Per the germline V gene, CDR1 is LGHNA and CDR2 is YSLEER. This CDR3 has 13 amino acids. Trimming left V 4 bases short and J 4 bases short, with 10 bases between. For repertoire sequencing, the TCR beta CDR3 regions were amplified from RNA transcripts. HTBI primers were employed in first-round RT-PCR, then a second-round multiplex PCR followed. TCRdb called the multiplex PCR reads again in MiXCR, with one record for every CDR3 protein. Altogether 350,000 to 450,000 distinct CDR3 sequences are present, around 21% being singletons, with the ten largest covering more than 2.5%. This clonotype was picked up many times. Its antigen is currently unknown.

The origin of this receptor is a woman aged 18-30 years with stable Graves' hyperthyroidism. Sequencing was done on a sample of peripheral blood. The chain employs TRBV4-3 and TRBJ1-1; D ambiguous. The CDR3 loop reads CASSLELSTEAFF. The CDR3 DNA reads TGCGCCAGCAGCCTAGAGTTGAGCACTGAAGCTTTCTTT.